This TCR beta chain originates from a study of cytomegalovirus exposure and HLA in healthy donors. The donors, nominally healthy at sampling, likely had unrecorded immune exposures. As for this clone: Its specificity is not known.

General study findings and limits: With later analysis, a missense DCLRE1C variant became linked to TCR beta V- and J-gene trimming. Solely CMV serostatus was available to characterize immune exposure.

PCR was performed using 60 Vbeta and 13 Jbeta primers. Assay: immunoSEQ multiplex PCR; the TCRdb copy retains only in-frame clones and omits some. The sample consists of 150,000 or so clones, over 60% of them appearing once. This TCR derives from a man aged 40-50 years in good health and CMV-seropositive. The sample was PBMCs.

CDR3 region: CASSLLAGRADEQYF. CDR3 bases: TGTGCCAGCAGCTTATTGGCGGGAAGGGCGGACGAGCAGTACTTC. This chain connects TRBV5-6 to TRBJ2-7; the D gene is possibly TRBD2 (6 bases). The ends were cut back, 2 bases at V and 5 bases at J, with 17 bases in the middle. The V gene's germline CDR1 is SGHDT and CDR2 YYEEEE. This CDR3 has 15 residues.